The source of this T cell receptor (beta chain) is a study of PD-L1 blockade in urothelial cancer. The time point is: pretreatment peripheral blood. The protocol was immunoSEQ multiplex PCR, while the TCRdb copy is restricted to in-frame clones and leaves out a portion. The sample has about 52,000 clones; roughly 80% are singletons. Germline-derived CDR1 and CDR2 are SGHTA and FQGNSA. V was trimmed by 5 bases and J by 5 bases, leaving 12 bases between them. This CDR3 is 14 amino acids long. This TCR was sampled from a man between 65 and 85 years old with urothelial cancer. The chain employs TRBV7-2 and TRBJ1-4; D remains unclear. Sequenced material: PBMCs, taken around atezolizumab (anti-PD-L1) treatment. CDR3 DNA sequence: TGTGCCAGCAGCCCGGTGGCAGGCAATGAAAAACTGTTTTTT. It translates to CASSPVAGNEKLFF.